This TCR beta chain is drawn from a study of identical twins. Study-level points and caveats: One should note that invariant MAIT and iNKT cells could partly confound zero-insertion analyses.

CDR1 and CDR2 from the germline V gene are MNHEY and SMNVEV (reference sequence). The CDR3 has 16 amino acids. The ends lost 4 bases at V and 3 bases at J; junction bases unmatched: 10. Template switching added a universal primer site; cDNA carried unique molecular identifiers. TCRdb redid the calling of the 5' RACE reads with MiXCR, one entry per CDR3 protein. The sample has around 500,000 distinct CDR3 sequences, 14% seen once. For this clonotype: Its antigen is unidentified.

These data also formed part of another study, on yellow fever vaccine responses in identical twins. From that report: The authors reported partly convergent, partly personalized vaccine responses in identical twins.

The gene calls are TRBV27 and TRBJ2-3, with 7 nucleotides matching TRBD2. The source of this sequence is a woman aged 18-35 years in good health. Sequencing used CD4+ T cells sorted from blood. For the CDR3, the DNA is TGTGCCAGCAGTTGGGTTGGGGGGGTTTCAACAGATACGCAGTATTTT. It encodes CASSWVGGVSTDTQYF.